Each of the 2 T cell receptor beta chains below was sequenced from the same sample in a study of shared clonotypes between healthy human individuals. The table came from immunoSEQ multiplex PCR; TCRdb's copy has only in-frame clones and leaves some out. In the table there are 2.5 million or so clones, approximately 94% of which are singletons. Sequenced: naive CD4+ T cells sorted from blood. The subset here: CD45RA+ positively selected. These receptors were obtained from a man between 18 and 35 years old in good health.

The CDR3 nucleotides are TGTGCCAGTAGTCCGACAGGGGGCGCATCGGATTATGGCTACACCTTC. It codes for CASSPTGGASDYGYTF. This chain connects TRBV19 to TRBJ1-2; 10 nucleotides match TRBD1. The CDR3 is 16 residues long. Trimming cost V 5 bases and J 5 bases; bases outside gene matches: 11. Per germline, CDR1 LNHDA and CDR2 SQIVND (reference sequence).

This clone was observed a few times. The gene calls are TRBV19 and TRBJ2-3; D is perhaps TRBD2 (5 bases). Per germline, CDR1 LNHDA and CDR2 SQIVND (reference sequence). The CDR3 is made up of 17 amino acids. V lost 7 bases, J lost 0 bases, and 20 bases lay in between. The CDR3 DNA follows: TGTGCCAGTACAACTCTCGGGCGCGGGCCTAGCACAGATACGCAGTATTTT. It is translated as CASTTLGRGPSTDTQYF.